The following is a T cell receptor beta chain sequence with its context. Trimming cost V 3 bases and J 5 bases; bases outside gene matches: 6. The CDR3 runs to 15 residues. In germline, CDR1 is SGHAT, CDR2 FQNNGV. The table came from immunoSEQ multiplex PCR; TCRdb's copy has only in-frame clones and leaves some out. This table holds more than 90,000 clones, 85% found once. The data are from a study of blood T cell repertoires in COVID-19. The sequence was collected from a woman between 65 and 79 years old with active or convalescent COVID-19. The specimen was peripheral blood. V gene TRBV11-2 combines with J gene TRBJ2-1, with TRBD2 matching over 8 bases. DNA of the CDR3: TGTGCCAGCAGCTTTCAGCGGGAGTCCCACAATGAGCAGTTCTTC. Translated, it gives CASSFQRESHNEQFF. Supplemented by reference TRBV11-2 and TRBJ2-1, the full variable domain reads EAGVAQSPRYKIIEKRQSVAFWCNPISGHATLYWYQQILGQGPKLLIQFQNNGVVDDSQLPKDRFSAERLKGVDSTLKIQPAKLEDSAVYLCASSFQRESHNEQFFGPGTRLTVL.